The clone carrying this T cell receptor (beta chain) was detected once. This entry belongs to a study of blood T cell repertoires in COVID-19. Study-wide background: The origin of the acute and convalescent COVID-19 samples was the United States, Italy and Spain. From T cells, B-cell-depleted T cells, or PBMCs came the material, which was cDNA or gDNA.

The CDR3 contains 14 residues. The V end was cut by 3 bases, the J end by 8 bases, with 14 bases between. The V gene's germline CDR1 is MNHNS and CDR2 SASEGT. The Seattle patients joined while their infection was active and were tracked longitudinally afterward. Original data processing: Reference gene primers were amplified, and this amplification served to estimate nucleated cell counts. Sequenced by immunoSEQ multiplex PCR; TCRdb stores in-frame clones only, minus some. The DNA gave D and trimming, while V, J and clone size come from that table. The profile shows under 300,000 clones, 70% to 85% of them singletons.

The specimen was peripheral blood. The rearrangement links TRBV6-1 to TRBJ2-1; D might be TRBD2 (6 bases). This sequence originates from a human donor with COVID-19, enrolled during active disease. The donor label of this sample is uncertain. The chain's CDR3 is CASSEGGIVYEQFF. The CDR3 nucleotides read TGTGCCAGCAGTGAGGGGGGTATCGTCTATGAGCAGTTCTTC.